Shown below are 29 T cell receptor beta chains from a single sample sequenced in a study of OX40 agonist ivuxolimab in advanced cancers. Clones were sequenced by immunoSEQ multiplex PCR, and TCRdb holds only the in-frame ones, with some missing. The table lists 65,000 to 95,000 clones, roughly 87% of them singletons. Material: CD4+ or CD8+ T cells sorted from blood, obtained in a trial of the OX40 agonist ivuxolimab. The receptors originated from an adult with an advanced solid tumor such as melanoma, head and neck, liver or kidney cancer.

The genes are TRBV10-3 and TRBJ2-1; 14 positions match TRBD2. J gave up 6 bases and V 9 bases, and 7 bases lay outside the gene matches. The CDR3 is 15 amino acids. Germline CDR1 and CDR2: ENHRY and SYGVKD. The CDR3: CAISGTSGSINEQFF. The DNA for the CDR3 is TGTGCCATATCCGGGACTAGCGGGAGTATCAATGAGCAGTTCTTC.

The chain employs TRBV10-2 and TRBJ2-7; no reliable D call. With 5 bases removed from V and 3 bases from J, the gap between germline ends came to 5 bases. Per the germline V gene, CDR1 is WSHSY and CDR2 is SAAADI. The CDR3 is 11 residues long. The CDR3 loop reads CASSKGYEQYF. As DNA, the CDR3 is TGCGCCAGCAGTAAAGGCTACGAGCAGTACTTC.

V gene TRBV9 combines with J gene TRBJ1-5; 7 nucleotides align to TRBD1. The V gene's germline CDR1 is SGDLS and CDR2 YYNGEE. The V segment lost 2 bases and the J segment 2 bases; nucleotides outside the gene matches: 1. CDR3 length equals 14 residues. DNA for the CDR3: TGTGCCAGCAGCGTTACAGGGGGCAATCAGCCCCAGCATTTT. Translated: CASSVTGGNQPQHF.

V and J are TRBV30 and TRBJ1-2; 8 bases fit TRBD1. With V trimmed by 1 base and J by 8 bases, 3 bases remained unmatched. This CDR3 is built from 12 residues. Germline CDR1 reads GTSNPN; CDR2 reads SVGIG (reference sequence). The CDR3 spells CAWSGTGMGYTF. The CDR3 DNA sequence: TGTGCCTGGAGTGGGACAGGGATGGGCTACACCTTC.

The rearrangement links TRBV5-1 to TRBJ2-3; D gene ambiguous. V lost 2 bases to trimming and J lost 7 bases, with 5 bases between them. The CDR3 covers 11 residues. Germline-derived CDR1 and CDR2 are SGHRS and YFSETQ. In nucleotides, the CDR3 is TGCGCCAGCAGCTTCCAGAATACGCAGTATTTT. Protein product: CASSFQNTQYF.

A single count supports this clone. This chain links TRBV27 with TRBJ2-1, with TRBD2 matching over 7 bases. Germline values: CDR1 MNHEY, CDR2 SMNVEV (reference sequence). Losses at the gene ends were 3 bases for V and 3 bases for J; bases not matched to a gene: 8. The CDR3 is 16 residues long. The CDR3 is CASSFGGRVVYNEQFF. CDR3 nucleotides: TGTGCCAGCAGTTTTGGGGGGAGGGTGGTCTACAATGAGCAGTTCTTC.

The rearrangement links TRBV5-1 to TRBJ2-4; TRBD1 matches at 10 bases. CDR1 is SGHRS, CDR2 YFSETQ, per germline. V lost 1 base to trimming and J lost 1 base; unmatched junction nucleotides: 8. The CDR3 is 18 residues long. The CDR3 reads CASSLFSTGQGAKNIQYF. The CDR3 DNA reads as TGCGCCAGCAGCTTGTTTTCGACGGGACAGGGGGCCAAAAACATTCAGTACTTC. The full variable domain, with the rest looked up from reference TRBV5-1 and TRBJ2-4, is KAGVTQTPRYLIKTRGQQVTLSCSPISGHRSVSWYQQTPGQGLQFLFEYFSETQRNKGNFPGRFSGRQFSNSRSEMNVSTLELGDSALYLCASSLFSTGQGAKNIQYFGAGTRLSVL.

V is TRBV7-9 and J is TRBJ2-5, with TRBD1 as a possible D gene (6 bases). Trimming stripped 11 bases from V and 2 bases from J, with 15 bases between. Germline CDR1 reads SEHNR; CDR2 reads FQNEAQ (reference sequence). This CDR3 has 13 residues. The CDR3 nucleotides are TGTGCCGGGGTGAAGGACAGACAAGAGACCCAGTACTTC. Protein: CAGVKDRQETQYF.

CDR3 nucleotides: TGTGCCAGCAGTTTATCGCCTCAGGTAGGAGGCTACACCTTC. Residues: CASSLSPQVGGYTF. The chain recombines TRBV27 with TRBJ1-2; D ambiguous. V lost 0 bases and J lost 8, with 13 bases in between. This CDR3 spans 14 amino acids. CDR1 MNHEY and CDR2 SMNVEV come from the germline V gene (reference sequence).

V is TRBV5-1 and J is TRBJ2-7; either TRBD1 or TRBD2 may supply D (5 bases each). The V and J ends lost 4 bases and 2 bases respectively, with 13 bases between them. There are 14 residues in the CDR3. In germline, CDR1 is SGHRS, CDR2 YFSETQ. CDR3 coding DNA: TGCGCCAGCAGCGCCGGGACGCCGACCTACGAGCAGTACTTC. Its protein product is CASSAGTPTYEQYF.

In regard to this clone: The junction shows a germline mismatch at one end, possibly a read error. The chain combines TRBV6-1 with TRBJ2-7, with no clear D. The CDR3 loop spans 12 amino acids. The germline CDR1 and CDR2 sequences are MNHNS and SASEGT. CDR3: CASSEAAYEQCF. The DNA for the CDR3 is TGTGCCAGCAGTGAGGCAGCTTACGAGCAGTGCTTC.

The chain employs TRBV6-6 and TRBJ2-1; no clear D. Between the trimmed V and J ends, which lost 5 bases and 0 bases, there was a span of 11 bases. The CDR3 spans 15 residues. CDR1 and CDR2 (germline): MNHNY, SVGAGI (reference sequence). This chain's CDR3 is CASSKPASSYNEQFF. Written as DNA, the CDR3 is TGTGCCAGCAGTAAGCCCGCCAGCTCCTACAATGAGCAGTTCTTC.

The chain combines TRBV10-2 with TRBJ1-6, with D uncertain. Trimming pared 8 bases from V and 9 bases from J, leaving 20 bases between. The CDR3 covers 15 residues. Germline V gene lookup returns CDR1 WSHSY and CDR2 SAAADI. Written as DNA, the CDR3 is TGCGCCAGCGGGCAGAAGGGCCGGGGAGTTTCACCCCTCCACTTT. Translated: CASGQKGRGVSPLHF.

V is TRBV19 and J is TRBJ2-3, with D tentatively TRBD1 or TRBD2 (7 bases each). CDR1 and CDR2 from the germline V gene are LNHDA and SQIVND (reference sequence). The CDR3 loop spans 17 amino acids. Trimming took off 2 bases at V and 5 bases at J, with 20 bases between the two ends. The CDR3 DNA sequence: TGTGCCAGTAGTATAAGTAGGCCAGGGGGAGGGTTAGATACGCAGTATTTT. Amino acid sequence: CASSISRPGGGLDTQYF.

The chain employs TRBV9 and TRBJ2-1, with 7 positions matching TRBD2. This CDR3 spans 17 amino acids. Germline CDR1 reads SGDLS; CDR2 reads YYNGEE. Losses at the gene ends were 0 bases for V and 8 bases for J; bases not matched to a gene: 14. The CDR3 reads CASSVAGGSTGRDEQFF. In nucleotides, the CDR3 is TGTGCCAGCAGCGTAGCGGGAGGCTCCACCGGCAGGGATGAGCAGTTCTTC.

The rearrangement uses TRBV30 and TRBJ2-5; tentatively, D is TRBD1 (5 bases). The J call is in doubt because the DNA end fits TRBJ2-7 better. This CDR3 comprises 17 residues. CDR1 is GTSNPN and CDR2 is SVGIG in the germline V gene (reference sequence). CDR3: CAWSKQRLGRESNEQYF. DNA of the CDR3: TGTGCCTGGAGTAAACAACGCCTGGGCAGGGAAAGTAACGAGCAGTACTTC.

J is TRBJ2-2 and V is TRBV30; D is unclear. V was clipped by 4 bases and J by 0 bases, with 3 bases between them. The CDR3 totals 12 residues. CDR1 GTSNPN and CDR2 SVGIG come from the germline V gene (reference sequence). This CDR3 is CAWKSNTGELFF. CDR3 nucleotides: TGTGCCTGGAAATCGAACACCGGGGAGCTGTTTTTT.

J is TRBJ2-3 and V is TRBV27; perhaps D is TRBD1 or TRBD2 (5 bases each). CDR1 and CDR2 (germline): MNHEY, SMNVEV (reference sequence). V was shortened by 1 base and J by 4 bases, with 6 bases between the two germline ends. The CDR3 is made up of 13 amino acids. CDR3 amino acids: CASSLWGSDTQYF. The CDR3 bases are TGTGCCAGCAGTTTATGGGGGTCAGATACGCAGTATTTT.

The V gene is TRBV15, the J gene TRBJ2-1; a possible D gene is TRBD1 (5 bases). Between the trimmed V and J ends, which lost 0 bases and 4 bases, there was a span of 7 bases. Germline V lookup: CDR1 LNHNV, CDR2 YYDKDF (reference sequence). CDR3 size: 14 residues. The CDR3: CATSRDQGYNEQFF. For the CDR3, the DNA is TGTGCCACCAGCAGAGATCAGGGTTACAATGAGCAGTTCTTC.

The chain combines TRBV7-3 with TRBJ2-7; the match to TRBD1 covers 7 bases. The J segment lost 3 bases and the V segment lost 2 bases, leaving 7 bases of the junction unmatched. CDR3 length equals 15 residues. Germline V lookup: CDR1 SGHTA, CDR2 FQGTGA. CDR3 DNA sequence: TGTGCCAGCAGCTTAGAAGGGGGCGAGGGCTACGAGCAGTACTTC. Protein product: CASSLEGGEGYEQYF.

V and J are TRBV30 and TRBJ1-2; D remains unclear. CDR1 and CDR2 (germline): GTSNPN, SVGIG (reference sequence). The CDR3 spans 11 residues. V was cut by 4 bases and J by 5 bases, with 8 bases left in between. This CDR3 reads CAWMHLYGYTF. The CDR3 DNA reads TGTGCCTGGATGCATCTTTATGGCTACACCTTC.

The chain links TRBV7-9 to TRBJ1-4; TRBD1 matches at 8 bases. CDR1 SEHNR and CDR2 FQNEAQ come from the germline V gene (reference sequence). Trimming took 0 bases from V and 7 from J; bases not matched to a gene: 4. CDR3 length: 15 residues. The DNA for the CDR3 is TGTGCCAGCAGCTTAGCCACAGGGGGAGGTGAAAAACTGTTTTTT. This translates into CASSLATGGGEKLFF.

The gene calls are TRBV6-5 and TRBJ2-7; TRBD1 agrees at 10 bases. Germline CDR1 MNHEY, CDR2 SVGAGI. The CDR3 has 14 residues. V lost 5 bases and J lost 5; bases outside the gene matches: 6. The DNA for the CDR3 is TGTGCCAGCAGTGGCCGGGACAGGGGCCACGAGCAGTACTTC. Protein product: CASSGRDRGHEQYF.

The J gene is TRBJ1-1, the V gene TRBV10-1; no clear D. The CDR3 is 15 amino acids. Trimming stripped 0 bases from V and 1 base from J, with 9 bases between. Per the germline V gene, CDR1 is WNHNN and CDR2 is SYGVQD (reference sequence). CDR3 in amino acids: CASSESRQKNTEAFF. Here the CDR3 DNA reads TGCGCCAGCAGTGAGTCGCGGCAGAAGAACACTGAAGCTTTCTTT.

This chain connects TRBV5-4 to TRBJ2-1, with a weak D call TRBD2 (6 bases). In germline, CDR1 is SGHNT, CDR2 YYREEE (reference sequence). The CDR3 sequence is 13 residues long. Trimming removed 3 bases from V and 9 bases from J, with 13 bases in between. DNA for the CDR3: TGTGCCAGCAGCTCGGGACTCCCTGGTGAGCAGTTCTTC. This codes for CASSSGLPGEQFF.

V is TRBV6-1 and J is TRBJ1-2, with TRBD1 matching 7 bases. V lost 2 bases, J lost 0 bases, and 3 bases stayed unmatched. The CDR3 sequence is 15 residues long. The germline V gene encodes CDR1 MNHNS and CDR2 SASEGT. The CDR3 bases are TGTGCCAGCAGTGAAATCGACAGGGCTAACTATGGCTACACCTTC. It translates to CASSEIDRANYGYTF.

The J gene is TRBJ1-4, the V gene TRBV7-9, with unresolved D. The CDR3 runs 16 residues. Germline CDR1 reads SEHNR; CDR2 reads FQNEAQ (reference sequence). V lost 4 bases, J lost 0 bases, and 12 bases lay in between. DNA of the CDR3: TGTGCCAGCAGCTCCTGGGAGGGAACAACTAATGAAAAACTGTTTTTT. Its translation is CASSSWEGTTNEKLFF.

V is TRBV27 and J is TRBJ2-5, with 7 bases matching TRBD1. V trimming: 4 bases; J trimming: 3 bases; junction bases outside the gene matches: 14. The length of the CDR3 is 17 residues. Per germline, CDR1 MNHEY and CDR2 SMNVEV (reference sequence). The CDR3 here is CASSSHPTGQTEETQYF. The CDR3 region has the DNA TGTGCCAGCAGTTCGCACCCCACGGGACAGACTGAAGAGACCCAGTACTTC.

The rearrangement links TRBV29-1 to TRBJ2-5; tentative D call: TRBD2 (6 bases). Per the germline V gene, CDR1 is SQVTM and CDR2 is ANQGSEA. This CDR3 is built from 13 residues. The V end was cut by 1 base, the J end by 5 bases, with 11 bases between. In DNA form, the CDR3 reads TGCAGCGTTGAAGGGGCAGGGAGGGAGACCCAGTACTTC. Its translation: CSVEGAGRETQYF. Full variable domain (rest looked up from reference TRBV29-1 and TRBJ2-5): SAVISQKPSRDICQRGTSLTIQCQVDSQVTMMFWYRQQPGQSLTLIATANQGSEATYESGFVIDKFPISRPNLTFSTLTVSNMSPEDSSIYLCSVEGAGRETQYFGPGTRLLVL.